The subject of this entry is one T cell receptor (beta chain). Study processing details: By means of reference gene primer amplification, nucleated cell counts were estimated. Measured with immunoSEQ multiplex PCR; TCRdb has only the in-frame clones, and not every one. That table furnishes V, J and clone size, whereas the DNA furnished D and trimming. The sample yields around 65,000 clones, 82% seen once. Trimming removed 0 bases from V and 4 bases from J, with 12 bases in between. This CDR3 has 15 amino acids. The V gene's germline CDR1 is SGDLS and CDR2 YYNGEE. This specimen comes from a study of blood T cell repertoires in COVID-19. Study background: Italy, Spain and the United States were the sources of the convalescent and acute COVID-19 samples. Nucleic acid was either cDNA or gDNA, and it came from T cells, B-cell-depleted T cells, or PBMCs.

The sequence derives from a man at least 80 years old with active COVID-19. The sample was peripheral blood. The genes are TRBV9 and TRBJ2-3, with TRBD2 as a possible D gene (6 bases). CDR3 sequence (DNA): TGTGCCAGCAGCGTAGGACTAGTTGGCGCAGATACGCAGTATTTT. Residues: CASSVGLVGADTQYF.